This T cell receptor (beta chain) was identified in a study of blood T cell repertoires in COVID-19. Study overall: Both acute and convalescent COVID-19 samples were obtained from the United States, Italy and Spain. PBMCs, B-cell-depleted T cells, or T cells were the source of the cDNA or gDNA that made up the material.

Original analysis: By means of reference gene primer amplification, nucleated cell counts were estimated. Only in-frame clones appear in the TCRdb table, and some are missing; sequencing was by immunoSEQ multiplex PCR. V, J and clone size are those of that table, while D and trimming were read from the DNA. The sample has 150,000 to 200,000 clones, about 85% seen once. Sequenced input: peripheral blood. This sequence was found in a woman in her 30s with active or convalescent COVID-19.

The CDR3 DNA is TGTGCCAGTAGTGCGGCCCAAGAGACCCAGTACTTC. Encoded protein: CASSAAQETQYF. The chain is built from TRBV19 and TRBJ2-5; the D is unclear. CDR1 and CDR2 (germline): LNHDA, SQIVND (reference sequence). V lost 5 bases and J lost 1, with 5 bases in between. This CDR3 comprises 12 residues. Full variable domain (missing parts from reference TRBV19 and TRBJ2-5): DGGITQSPKYLFRKEGQNVTLSCEQNLNHDAMYWYRQDPGQGLRLIYYSQIVNDFQKGDIAEGYSVSREKKESFPLTVTSAQKNPTAFYLCASSAAQETQYFGPGTRLLVL.